These T cell receptor beta chains were read from a single sample in a study of blood T cell repertoires in COVID-19. TCRdb keeps only in-frame clones here, not all; method: immunoSEQ multiplex PCR. Of roughly 180,000 clones listed, approximately 80% are singletons. The specimen was PBMCs or T cells enriched from blood (not recorded which). These receptors originate from a man aged 55 to 70 who had been exposed to COVID-19. Both conserved end residues are part of each CDR3. The D gene is left open where the match is weak.

V,J,D,DNA,CDR3
TRBV7-9,TRBJ2-2,.,TGTGCCAGCAGCGTAATTAGCAGGGAGCTGTTTTTT,CASSVISRELFF
TRBV5-6,TRBJ1-2,.,TGTGCCAGCAGCTTCCCTCCACAGGTCAGATATGGCTACACCTTC,CASSFPPQVRYGYTF
TRBV2,TRBJ1-5,.,TGTGCCAGCAGTGATTGGACAGTTAGCAATCAGCCCCAGCATTTT,CASSDWTVSNQPQHF
TRBV2,TRBJ1-4,TRBD1,TGTGCCAGCAGTGAGACAGGGGGGGAAAAACTGTTTTTT,CASSETGGEKLFF
TRBV7-9,TRBJ1-1,TRBD1,TGTGCCAGCAGCCCAGTGAGGACAGGGGCTGCTGAAGCTTTCTTT,CASSPVRTGAAEAFF
TRBV12-3/TRBV12-4,TRBJ2-1,.,TGTGCCAGCCGGCCGGGAGCCGACAATGAGCAGTTCTTC,CASRPGADNEQFF
TRBV9,TRBJ2-2,.,TGTGCCAGCAGCCAACGCGGAACGAACACCGGGGAGCTGTTTTTT,CASSQRGTNTGELFF
TRBV10-1,TRBJ1-1,TRBD1,TGCGCCACCCGACAGGGGGGGACCGGCACTGAAGCTTTCTTT,CATRQGGTGTEAFF
TRBV7-8,TRBJ2-7,.,TGTGCCAGCAGCGACGACACGTCCTACGAGCAGTACTTC,CASSDDTSYEQYF
TRBV3-1/TRBV3-2,TRBJ1-1,TRBD1,TGTGCCAGCAGCCCTGGACAGGGCCCCAACACTGAAGCTTTCTTT,CASSPGQGPNTEAFF
TRBV28,TRBJ2-7,TRBD2,TGTGCCAGCAGTTTAGGGCGGGAGCGAGAGCAGTACTTC,CASSLGREREQYF
TRBV5-6,TRBJ2-1,.,TGTGCCAGCAGCACGGTCGGGCTAGCACGCTACAATGAGCAGTTCTTC,CASSTVGLARYNEQFF